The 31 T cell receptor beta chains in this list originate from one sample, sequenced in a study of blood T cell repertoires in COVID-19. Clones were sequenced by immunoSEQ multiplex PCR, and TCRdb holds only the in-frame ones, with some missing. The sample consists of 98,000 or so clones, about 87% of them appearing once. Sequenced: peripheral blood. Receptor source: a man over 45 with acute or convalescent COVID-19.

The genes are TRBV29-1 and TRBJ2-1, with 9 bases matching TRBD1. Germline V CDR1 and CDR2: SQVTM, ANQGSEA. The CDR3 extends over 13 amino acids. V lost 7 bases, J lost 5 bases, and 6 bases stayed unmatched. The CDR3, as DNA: TGCAGCGCTTGGGGGACAGGGAACAATGAGCAGTTCTTC. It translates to CSAWGTGNNEQFF.

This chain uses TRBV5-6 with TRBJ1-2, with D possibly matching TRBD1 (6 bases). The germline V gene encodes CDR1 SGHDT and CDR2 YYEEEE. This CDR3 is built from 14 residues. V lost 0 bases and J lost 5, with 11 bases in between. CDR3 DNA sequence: TGTGCCAGCAGCTTGGCCGGGACAAGATATGGCTACACCTTC. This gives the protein CASSLAGTRYGYTF. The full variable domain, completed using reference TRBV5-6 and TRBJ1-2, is DAGVTQSPTHLIKTRGQQVTLRCSPKSGHDTVSWYQQALGQGPQFIFQYYEEEERQRGNFPDRFSGHQFPNYSSELNVNALLLGDSALYLCASSLAGTRYGYTFGSGTRLTVV.

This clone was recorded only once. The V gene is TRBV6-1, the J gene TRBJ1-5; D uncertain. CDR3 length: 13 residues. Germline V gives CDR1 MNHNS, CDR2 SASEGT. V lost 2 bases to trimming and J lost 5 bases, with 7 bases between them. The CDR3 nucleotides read TGTGCCAGCAGTGAAACGGGTGATCAGCCCCAGCATTTT. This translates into CASSETGDQPQHF.

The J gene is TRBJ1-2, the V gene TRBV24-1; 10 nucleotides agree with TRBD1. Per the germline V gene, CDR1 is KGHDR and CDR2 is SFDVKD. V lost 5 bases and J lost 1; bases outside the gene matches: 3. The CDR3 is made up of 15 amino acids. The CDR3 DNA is TGTGCCACCAGTGCCGGGACAGGGGTTAACTATGGCTACACCTTC. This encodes CATSAGTGVNYGYTF.

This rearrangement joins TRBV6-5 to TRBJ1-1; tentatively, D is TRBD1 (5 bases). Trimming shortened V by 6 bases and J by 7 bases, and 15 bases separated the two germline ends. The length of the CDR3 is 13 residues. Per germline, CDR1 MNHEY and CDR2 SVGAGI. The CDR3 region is CASSPRQKDEAFF. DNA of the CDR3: TGTGCCAGCAGCCCCCGACAGAAAGATGAAGCTTTCTTT.

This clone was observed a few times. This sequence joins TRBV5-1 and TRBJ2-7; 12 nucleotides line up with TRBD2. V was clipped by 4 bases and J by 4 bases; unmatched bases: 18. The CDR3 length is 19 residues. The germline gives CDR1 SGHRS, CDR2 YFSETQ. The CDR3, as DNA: TGCGCCAGCAGCATGGGCAACCGCCGCCCGACTAGCGGGAGATACGAGCAGTACTTC. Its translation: CASSMGNRRPTSGRYEQYF.

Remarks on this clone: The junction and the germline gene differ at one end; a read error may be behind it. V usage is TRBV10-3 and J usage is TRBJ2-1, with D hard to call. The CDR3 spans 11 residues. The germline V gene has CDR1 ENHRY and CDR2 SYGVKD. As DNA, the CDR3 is TGTGCCAACAGTTTCGGGAATGAGCAGTTCTTC. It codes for CANSFGNEQFF.

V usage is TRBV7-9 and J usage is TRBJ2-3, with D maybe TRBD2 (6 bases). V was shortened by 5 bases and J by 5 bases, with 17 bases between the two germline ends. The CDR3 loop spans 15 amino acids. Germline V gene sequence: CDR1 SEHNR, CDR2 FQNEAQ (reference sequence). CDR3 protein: CASSPGSLAGDTQYF. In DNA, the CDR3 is TGTGCCAGCAGCCCCGGGAGCCTCGCAGGAGATACGCAGTATTTT.

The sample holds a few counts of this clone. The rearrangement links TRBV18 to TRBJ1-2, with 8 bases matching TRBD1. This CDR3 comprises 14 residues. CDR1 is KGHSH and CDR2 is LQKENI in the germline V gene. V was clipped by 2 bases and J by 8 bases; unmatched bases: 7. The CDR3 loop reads CASSPTGQDWGYTF. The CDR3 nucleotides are TGTGCCAGCTCACCAACGGGACAGGACTGGGGCTACACCTTC. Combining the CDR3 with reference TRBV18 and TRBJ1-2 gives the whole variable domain NAGVMQNPRHLVRRRGQEARLRCSPMKGHSHVYWYRQLPEEGLKFMVYLQKENIIDESGMPKERFSAEFPKEGPSILRIQQVVRGDSAAYFCASSPTGQDWGYTFGSGTRLTVV.

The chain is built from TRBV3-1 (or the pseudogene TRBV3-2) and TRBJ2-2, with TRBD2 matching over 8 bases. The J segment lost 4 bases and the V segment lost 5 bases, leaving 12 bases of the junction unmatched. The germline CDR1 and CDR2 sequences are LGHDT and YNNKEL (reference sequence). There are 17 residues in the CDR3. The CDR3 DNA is TGTGCCAGCAGCAACTATGCGGGGGGCGGCGGCACCGGGGAGCTGTTTTTT. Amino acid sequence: CASSNYAGGGGTGELFF.

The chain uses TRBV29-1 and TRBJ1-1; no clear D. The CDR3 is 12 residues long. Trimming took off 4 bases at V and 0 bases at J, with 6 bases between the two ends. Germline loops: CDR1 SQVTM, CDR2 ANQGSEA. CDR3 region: CSVARVNTEAFF. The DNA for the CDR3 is TGCAGCGTTGCGAGGGTGAACACTGAAGCTTTCTTT.

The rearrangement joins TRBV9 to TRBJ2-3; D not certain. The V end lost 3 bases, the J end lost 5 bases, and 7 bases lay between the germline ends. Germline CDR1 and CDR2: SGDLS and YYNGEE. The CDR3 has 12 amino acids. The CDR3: CASSAVGDTQYF. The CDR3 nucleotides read TGTGCCAGCAGCGCCGTCGGAGATACGCAGTATTTT.

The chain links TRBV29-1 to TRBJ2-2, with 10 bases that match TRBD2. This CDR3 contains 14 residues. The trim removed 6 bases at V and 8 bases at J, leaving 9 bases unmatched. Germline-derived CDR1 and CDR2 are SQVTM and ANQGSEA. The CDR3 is CSVSGLAVAGELFF. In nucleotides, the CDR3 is TGCAGCGTCTCCGGACTAGCGGTTGCTGGGGAGCTGTTTTTT.

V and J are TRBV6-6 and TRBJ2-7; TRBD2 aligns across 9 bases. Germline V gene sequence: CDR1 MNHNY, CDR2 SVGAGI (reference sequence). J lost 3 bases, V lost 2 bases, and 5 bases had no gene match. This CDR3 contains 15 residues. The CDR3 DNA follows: TGTGCCAGCAGTTACAATGCGGGGGGGGGCTACGAGCAGTACTTC. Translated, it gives CASSYNAGGGYEQYF.

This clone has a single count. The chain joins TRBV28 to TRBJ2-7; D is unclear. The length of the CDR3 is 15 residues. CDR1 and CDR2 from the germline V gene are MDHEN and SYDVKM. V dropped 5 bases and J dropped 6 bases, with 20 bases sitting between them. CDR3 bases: TGTGCCAGCAGTCCATATGACATGCGCGAGAGCGAGCAGTACTTC. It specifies CASSPYDMRESEQYF.

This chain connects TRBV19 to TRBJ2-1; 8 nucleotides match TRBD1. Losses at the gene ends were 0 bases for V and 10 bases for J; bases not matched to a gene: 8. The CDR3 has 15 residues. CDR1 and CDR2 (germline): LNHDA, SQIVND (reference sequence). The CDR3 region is CASSIDYSTGAEQFF. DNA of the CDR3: TGTGCCAGTAGTATAGATTACTCGACAGGGGCAGAGCAGTTCTTC.

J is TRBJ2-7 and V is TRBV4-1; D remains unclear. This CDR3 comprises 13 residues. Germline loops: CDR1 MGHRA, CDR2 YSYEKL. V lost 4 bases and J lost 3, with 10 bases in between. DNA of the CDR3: TGCGCCAGCAGCCCAGGTGCTTACTACGAGCAGTACTTC. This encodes CASSPGAYYEQYF.

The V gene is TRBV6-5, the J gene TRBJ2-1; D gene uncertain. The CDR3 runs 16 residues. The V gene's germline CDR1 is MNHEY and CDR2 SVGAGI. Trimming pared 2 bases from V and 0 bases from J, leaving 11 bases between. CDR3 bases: TGTGCCAGCAGTTACGCGGAGTCGAGCTCCTACAATGAGCAGTTCTTC. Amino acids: CASSYAESSSYNEQFF.

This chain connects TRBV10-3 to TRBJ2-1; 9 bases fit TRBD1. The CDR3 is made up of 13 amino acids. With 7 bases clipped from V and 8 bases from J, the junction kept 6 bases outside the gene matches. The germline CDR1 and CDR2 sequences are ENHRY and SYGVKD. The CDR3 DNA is TGTGCCATCACCCGGGACAGGGATCATGAGCAGTTCTTC. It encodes CAITRDRDHEQFF.

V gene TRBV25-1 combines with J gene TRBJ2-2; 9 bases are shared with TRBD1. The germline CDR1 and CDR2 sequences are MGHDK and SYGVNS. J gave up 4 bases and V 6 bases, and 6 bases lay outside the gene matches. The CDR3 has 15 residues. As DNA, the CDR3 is TGTGCCAGCAGCGTAGGGGACAGGGTCACCGGGGAGCTGTTTTTT. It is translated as CASSVGDRVTGELFF.

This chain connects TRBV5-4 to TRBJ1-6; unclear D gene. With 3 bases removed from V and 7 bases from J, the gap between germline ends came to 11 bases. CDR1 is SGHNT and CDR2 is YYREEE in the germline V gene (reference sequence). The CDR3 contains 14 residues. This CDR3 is CASSSGVINSPLHF. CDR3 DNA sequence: TGTGCCAGCAGCTCCGGGGTAATCAATTCACCCCTCCACTTT.

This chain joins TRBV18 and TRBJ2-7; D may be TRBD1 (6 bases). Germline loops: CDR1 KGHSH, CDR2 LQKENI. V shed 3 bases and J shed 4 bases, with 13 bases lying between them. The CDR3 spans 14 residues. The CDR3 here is CASSPISGAYEQYF. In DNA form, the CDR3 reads TGTGCCAGCTCACCTATTTCAGGGGCATACGAGCAGTACTTC.

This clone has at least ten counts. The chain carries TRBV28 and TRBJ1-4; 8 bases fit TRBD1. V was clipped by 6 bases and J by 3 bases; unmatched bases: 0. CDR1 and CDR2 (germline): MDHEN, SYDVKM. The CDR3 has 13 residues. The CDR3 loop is CASRDRANEKLFF. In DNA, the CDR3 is TGTGCCAGCAGGGACAGGGCTAATGAAAAACTGTTTTTT.

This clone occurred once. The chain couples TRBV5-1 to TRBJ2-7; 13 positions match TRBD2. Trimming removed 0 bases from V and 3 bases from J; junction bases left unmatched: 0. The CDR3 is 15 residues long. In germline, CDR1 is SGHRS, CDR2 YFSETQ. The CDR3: CASSLGLAGGYEQYF. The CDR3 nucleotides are TGCGCCAGCAGCTTGGGACTAGCGGGAGGCTACGAGCAGTACTTC.

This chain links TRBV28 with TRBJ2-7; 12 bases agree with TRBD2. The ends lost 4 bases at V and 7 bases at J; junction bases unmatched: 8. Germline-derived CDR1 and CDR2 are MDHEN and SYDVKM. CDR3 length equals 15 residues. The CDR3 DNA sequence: TGTGCCAGCAGTTCCGGGACTAGCGGGTCCTTTGAGCAGTACTTC. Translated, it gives CASSSGTSGSFEQYF.

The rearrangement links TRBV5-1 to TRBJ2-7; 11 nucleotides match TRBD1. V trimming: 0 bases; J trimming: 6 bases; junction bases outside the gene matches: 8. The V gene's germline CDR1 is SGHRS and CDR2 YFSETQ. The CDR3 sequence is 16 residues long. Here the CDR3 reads CASSLEDRGRWVEQYF. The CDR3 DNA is TGCGCCAGCAGCTTGGAGGACAGGGGGCGATGGGTCGAGCAGTACTTC.

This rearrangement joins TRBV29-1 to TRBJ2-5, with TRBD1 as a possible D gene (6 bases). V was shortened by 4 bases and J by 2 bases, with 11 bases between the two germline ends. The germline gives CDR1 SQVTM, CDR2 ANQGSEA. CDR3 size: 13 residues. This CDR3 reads CSVATGKQETQYF. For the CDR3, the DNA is TGCAGCGTTGCCACAGGGAAGCAAGAGACCCAGTACTTC.

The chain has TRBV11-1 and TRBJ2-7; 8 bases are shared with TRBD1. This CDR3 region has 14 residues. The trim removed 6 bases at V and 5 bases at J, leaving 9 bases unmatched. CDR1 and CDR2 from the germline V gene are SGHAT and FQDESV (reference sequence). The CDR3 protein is CASRPDRGRNEQYF. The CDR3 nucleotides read TGTGCCAGCAGACCCGACAGGGGCCGGAACGAGCAGTACTTC.

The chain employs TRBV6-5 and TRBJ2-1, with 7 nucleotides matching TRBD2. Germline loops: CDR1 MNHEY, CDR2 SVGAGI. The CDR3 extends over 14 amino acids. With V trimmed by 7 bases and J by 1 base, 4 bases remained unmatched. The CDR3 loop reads CASTTLASYNEQFF. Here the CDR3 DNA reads TGTGCCAGCACCACACTAGCGTCCTACAATGAGCAGTTCTTC.

In DNA form, the CDR3 reads TGTGCCAGCAGGCTAGGCGGGGCCAACGTCCTGACTTTC. Translated: CASRLGGANVLTF. The J gene is TRBJ2-6, the V gene TRBV6-5; D unresolved. The CDR3 is 13 residues long. Per the germline V gene, CDR1 is MNHEY and CDR2 is SVGAGI. V was pared by 6 bases and J by 4 bases, with 7 bases between.

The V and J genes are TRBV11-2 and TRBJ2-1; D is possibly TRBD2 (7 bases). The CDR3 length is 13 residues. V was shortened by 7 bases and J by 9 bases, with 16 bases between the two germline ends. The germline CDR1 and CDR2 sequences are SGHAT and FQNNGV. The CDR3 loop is CASKGEGRVEQFF. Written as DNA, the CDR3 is TGTGCCAGCAAGGGGGAGGGGCGAGTTGAGCAGTTCTTC.